This T cell receptor (beta chain) came from a study of T cell repertoires and Cas9 in healthy adults (dated by TCRdb to between 2017 and 2018). Describing the broader study: SpCas9-reactive T cells were characterized for multi-effector potency, cytotoxicity and lineage determination within the CD4 and CD8 compartments. This study looked at whether people already carry T cell immunity to the Streptococcus pyogenes Cas9 nuclease (SpCas9), the enzyme used in CRISPR gene editing. Summary of the overall study and its limitations: Proliferation and function of SpCas9-reactive effector T cells were reported to be mitigated in vitro by SpCas9-reactive regulatory T cells.

Library generation was performed with the immunoSEQ multiplex PCR assay. Drawn from immuneACCESS, this table holds only the in-frame rearrangements with V and J called that TCRdb kept. Clones are partly lost; checked studies trace under half to an unresolved V gene and leave the rest unexplained. This sample comprises about 14,000 clones, roughly nine tenths of them detected only once. The ten largest make up approximately 1.5% of the sample. Regarding this clone: The specificity of this receptor is unknown. Base qualities are not at hand, and no much larger clone is one base apart.

The CDR3 runs 19 residues from the cysteine to the phenylalanine. Of the read, only the CDR3 DNA is kept; its 57 bases are in frame from base 1. CDR1 and CDR2, per the germline V gene, are SGHRS and YFSETQ. Trimming takes 3 bases off V and 2 bases off J; junction bases not matched to a gene: 8. Healthy humans served as the donors. The receptor was isolated from a human donor in good health. The sample taken for sequencing was Tregs (CD4+, CD25+, CD127-, CD137-, CD154-) from PBMCs; culture status not recorded. The chain employs TRBV5-1 and TRBJ2-6; 13 junctional bases match TRBD2. The nucleotide sequence reads as follows: TGCGCCAGCAGCTCGACTAGCGGGGGGACGACCCCTGGGGCCAACGTCCTGACTTTC. Its translation is CASSSTSGGTTPGANVLTF.